What follows is one T cell receptor (beta chain) and its context. Samples came from healthy bone marrow donors. The data originate from a study of cytomegalovirus exposure and HLA in healthy donors. Vbeta (60) and Jbeta (13) primers were used in the PCR. Repertoires were generated with immunoSEQ multiplex PCR, while TCRdb's copy carries only in-frame clones and drops some. The sample lists under 60,000 clones, roughly 79% occurring once. The sequencing sample was made of PBMCs. The TCR originated in a man between 45 and 60 years old in good health and CMV-seronegative.

The CDR3, as DNA: TGTGCCAGTAGTTCCCCTTGGGCTTCAAACACTGAAGCTTTCTTT. Translating gives CASSSPWASNTEAFF. This sequence joins TRBV19 and TRBJ1-1, with D unresolved. The CDR3 totals 15 residues. Deletions cut 5 bases from V and 2 bases from J, with 15 bases between. Germline CDR1 is LNHDA and CDR2 is SQIVND (reference sequence). Full variable domain (rest looked up from reference TRBV19 and TRBJ1-1): DGGITQSPKYLFRKEGQNVTLSCEQNLNHDAMYWYRQDPGQGLRLIYYSQIVNDFQKGDIAEGYSVSREKKESFPLTVTSAQKNPTAFYLCASSSPWASNTEAFFGQGTRLTVV.